The clone carrying this T cell receptor beta chain came up a few times. Its target is unknown. These data originate in a study of blood T cells in healthy people across ages. The study's findings and limits: The recorded TCR beta diversity per million T cells decreased in a roughly linear manner with age.

Germline V gene lookup returns CDR1 SGHRS and CDR2 YFSETQ. Losses at the gene ends were 4 bases for V and 10 bases for J; bases not matched to a gene: 13. The CDR3 sequence is 15 residues long. The use of a sample-barcoded 5' primer and a J-beta primer mix characterized a second PCR of about 7 to 12 cycles. The template-switch adaptor was a 5' adaptor with 12 random nucleotides. It tagged each cDNA molecule. Via MiXCR, TCRdb re-called the 5' RACE reads, giving one row per CDR3 protein. The table lists about 940,000 distinct CDR3 sequences, about 48% of them singletons. The sequenced sample was blood. The TCR sequence derives from a man aged 25-45 years in good health. The chain joins TRBV5-1 to TRBJ2-1, with 8 bases fitting TRBD1. The CDR3, as DNA: TGCGCCAGCAGCCAAGAGGACAGGGTTTGGGGGGAGCAGTTCTTC. Translated: CASSQEDRVWGEQFF.